Listed below are T cell receptor beta chains from one sample, sequenced in a study of CD8+ T cells in alopecia areata. The protocol was immunoSEQ multiplex PCR, while the TCRdb copy is restricted to in-frame clones and leaves out a portion. The sample lists 120,000 to 150,000 clones, 65% to 90% occurring once. This specimen consisted of CD8+ T cells sorted from blood, obtained at week 4, from a patient treated with tofacitinib. These TCRs come from a human donor with alopecia areata. Each CDR3 is given with its conserved first and last residue. D genes are given only for firm matches.

>TRBJ2-5|TRBD2|TRBV13
TGTGCCAGCTCATCTAGACTAGCGCAAGAGACCCAGTACTTC
CASSSRLAQETQYF
>TRBJ2-1|TRBD2|TRBV2
TGTGCCAGCAGTGAGGTGACTAGCAACAATGAGCAGTTCTTC
CASSEVTSNNEQFF
>TRBJ2-7|-|TRBV29-1
TGCAGCGTTGAAGATCGCCAGGGACCCTACGAGCAGTACTTC
CSVEDRQGPYEQYF
>TRBJ2-1|-|TRBV2
TGTGCCAGCAGTACACCCACCGGGGTCAGCTCCTACAATGAGCAGTTCTTC
CASSTPTGVSSYNEQFF
>TRBJ2-5|-|TRBV7-2
TGTGCCAGCAGCTTACAGGGACGAGAGACCCAGTACTTC
CASSLQGRETQYF
>TRBJ1-1|TRBD1|TRBV9
TGTGCCAGCAGCCCCTGGACAGGGGGATTATCGAACACTGAAGCTTTCTTT
CASSPWTGGLSNTEAFF
>TRBJ2-7|TRBD2|TRBV5-4
TGTGCCAGCAGCCTCGGGACTAGCGACTACGAGCAGTACTTC
CASSLGTSDYEQYF
>TRBJ2-3|TRBD1|TRBV4-3
TGCGCCTCCCGAGGGGGCAGGAGGGATACGCAGTATTTT
CASRGGRRDTQYF
>TRBJ2-5|TRBD1|TRBV5-1
TGCGCCAGCAGCTGGACCGGGACAGGGGAGCAAAAGTGGACCCAGTACTTC
CASSWTGTGEQKWTQYF
>TRBJ1-2|-|TRBV9
TGTGCCAGCAGCGGGACGACGAGGATGGATGGCTACACCTTC
CASSGTTRMDGYTF
>TRBJ2-7|-|TRBV6-1
TGTGCCAGCAGTCAAGGGCCAACCTACGAGCAGTACTTC
CASSQGPTYEQYF
>TRBJ2-7|-|TRBV27
TGTGCCAGCAGTGGGATCCGGGACGTCCAAACCTACGAGCAGTACTTC
CASSGIRDVQTYEQYF
>TRBJ2-7|-|TRBV25-1
TGTGCCAGCAGTGAATCTAATAATGAGTACGAGCAGTACTTC
CASSESNNEYEQYF
>TRBJ2-7|-|TRBV2
TGTGCCAGCGACAGAAGTCAGAGTTCCTACGAGCAGTACTTC
CASDRSQSSYEQYF
>TRBJ1-1|TRBD1|TRBV7-9
TGTGCCAGCAGTTGGGACAGAAACACTGAAGCTTTCTTT
CASSWDRNTEAFF
>TRBJ1-1|-|TRBV14
TGTGCCAGCAGCCTGAATGGGCAGGGGAACACTGAAGCTTTCTTT
CASSLNGQGNTEAFF
>TRBJ2-2|-|TRBV7-9
TGTGCCAGCAAAAACCTTACGAACACCGGGGAGCTGTTTTTT
CASKNLTNTGELFF
>TRBJ2-3|-|TRBV29-1
TGCAGCGTTGATAAGGGGGATACGCAGTATTTT
CSVDKGDTQYF
>TRBJ2-6|-|TRBV4-3
TGCGCCAGCAGCCCAGAAAGAGACTCTGGGGCCAACGTCCTGACTTTC
CASSPERDSGANVLTF
>TRBJ2-5|TRBD2|TRBV4-1
TGCGCCAGCAGCCAAGATACCCTACTAGCGGGGGGCGTCGAAGAGACCCAGTACTTC
CASSQDTLLAGGVEETQYF